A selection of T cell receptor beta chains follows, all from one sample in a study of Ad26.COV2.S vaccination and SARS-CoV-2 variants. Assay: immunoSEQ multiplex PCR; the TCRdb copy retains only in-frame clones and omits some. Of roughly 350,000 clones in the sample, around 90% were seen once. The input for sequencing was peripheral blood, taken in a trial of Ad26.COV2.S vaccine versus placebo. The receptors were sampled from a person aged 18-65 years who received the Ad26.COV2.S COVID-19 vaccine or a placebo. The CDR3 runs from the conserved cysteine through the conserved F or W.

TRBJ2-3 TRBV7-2 CASSAGLAGGLSDTQYF
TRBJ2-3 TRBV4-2 CASSRVSESTDTQYF
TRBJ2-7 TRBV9 CASSGQSYEQYF
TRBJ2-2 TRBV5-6 CASSFGQGTNTGELFF
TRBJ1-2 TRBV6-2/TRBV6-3 CASSSSSRDNYGYTF
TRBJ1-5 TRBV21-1 CASRGTGGYQPQHF
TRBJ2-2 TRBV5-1 CASRGTLTNTGELFF
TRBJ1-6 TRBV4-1 CASSQDPRGQTFDSPLHF
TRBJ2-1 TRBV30 CAWGVVRGNEQFF
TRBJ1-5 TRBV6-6 CASRREMNQPQHF
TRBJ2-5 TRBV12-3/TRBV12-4 CASSRDLQETQYF
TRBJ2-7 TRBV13 CASSPTGSGGNPYEQYF
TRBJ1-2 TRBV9 CASSELYGYTF
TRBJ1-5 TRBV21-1 CASKRQFNQPQHF
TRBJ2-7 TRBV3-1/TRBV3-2 CASSPRRESSWTYEQYF
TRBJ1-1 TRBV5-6 CASSLGRDTEAFF
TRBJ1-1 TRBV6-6 CASSYSIEGANSGAFF
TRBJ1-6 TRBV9 CASSVSQGNSPLHF
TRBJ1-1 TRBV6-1 CASSEGGYMNTEAFF
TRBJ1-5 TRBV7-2 CASSPEAGKNQPQHF
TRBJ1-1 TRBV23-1 CASSAGTGNTEAFF
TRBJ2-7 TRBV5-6 CASSTYYEQYF
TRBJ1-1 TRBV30 CASGKRNTEAFF
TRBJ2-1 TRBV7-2 CASSATPGLVNEQFF
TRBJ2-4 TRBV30 CAWRGEAKNIQYF
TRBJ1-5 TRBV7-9 CASSLKTGPNQPQHF
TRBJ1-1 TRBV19 CASSIVQGIRTEAFF
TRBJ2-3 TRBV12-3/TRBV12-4 CASSLSGIDTQYF
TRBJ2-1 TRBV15 CATSSPLDNEQFF
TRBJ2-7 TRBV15 CATSQRGGRIYEQYF
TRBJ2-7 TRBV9 CASSVAPGATYEQYF
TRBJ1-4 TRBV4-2 CASSQPGHQNEKLFF
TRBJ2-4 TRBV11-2 CASSLPLVAKNIQYF
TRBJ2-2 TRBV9 CASSVARQGTTGELFF
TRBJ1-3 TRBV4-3 CASSQDHGVLVSGNTIYF
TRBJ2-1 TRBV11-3 CASSRGLAGGRIKQFF
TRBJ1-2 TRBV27 CASSLTGFSYGYTF
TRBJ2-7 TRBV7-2 CASSYTQGYEQYF
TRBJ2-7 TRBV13 CASSLTDTPYEQYF
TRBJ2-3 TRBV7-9 CASSSEEGLDTQYF
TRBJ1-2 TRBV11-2 CASSSARGGRGYGYTF
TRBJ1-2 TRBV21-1 CASSLGGDYYGYTF
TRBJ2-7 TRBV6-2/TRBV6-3 CASSYPGQGIYEQYF
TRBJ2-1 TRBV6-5 CASSPLQSMGQFF
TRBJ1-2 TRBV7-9 CASSPGTAYGYTF
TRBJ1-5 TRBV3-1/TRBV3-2 CASSPTDRIQPQHF
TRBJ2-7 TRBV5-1 CASSGEEAWLAGGNEQYF
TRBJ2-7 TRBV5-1 CASSWTSGVSSYEQYF
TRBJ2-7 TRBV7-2 CASSLGLAGVEQYF
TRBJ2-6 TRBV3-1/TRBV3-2 CASSFRPNVLTF
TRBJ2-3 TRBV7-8 CASSLGSPGGTDTQYF
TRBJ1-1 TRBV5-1 CASSFEGRGVTEAFF
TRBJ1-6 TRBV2 CASSAEGAYNSPLHF
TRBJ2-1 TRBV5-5 CASSLVGKGEQFF
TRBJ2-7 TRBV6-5 CASSYSAGLEQYF
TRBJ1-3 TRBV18 CASSPTGNSGNTIYF
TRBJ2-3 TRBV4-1 CASSARGATDTQYF